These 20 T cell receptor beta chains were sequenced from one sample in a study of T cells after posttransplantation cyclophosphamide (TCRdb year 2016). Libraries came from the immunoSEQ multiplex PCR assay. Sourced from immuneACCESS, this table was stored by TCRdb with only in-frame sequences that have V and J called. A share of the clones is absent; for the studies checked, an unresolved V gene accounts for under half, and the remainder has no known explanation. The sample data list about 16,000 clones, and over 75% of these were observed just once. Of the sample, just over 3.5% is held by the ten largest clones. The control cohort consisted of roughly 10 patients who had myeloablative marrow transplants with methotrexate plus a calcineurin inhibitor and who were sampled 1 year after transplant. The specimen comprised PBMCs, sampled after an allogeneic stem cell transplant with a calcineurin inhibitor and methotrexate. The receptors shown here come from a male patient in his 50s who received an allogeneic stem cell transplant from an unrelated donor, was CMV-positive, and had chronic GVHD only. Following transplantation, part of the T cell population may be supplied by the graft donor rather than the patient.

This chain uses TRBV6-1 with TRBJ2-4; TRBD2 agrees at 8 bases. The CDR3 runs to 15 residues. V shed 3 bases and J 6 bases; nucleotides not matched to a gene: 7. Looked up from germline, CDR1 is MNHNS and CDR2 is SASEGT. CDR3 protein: CASSETGGSLNIQYF. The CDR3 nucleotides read TGTGCCAGCAGTGAGACGGGAGGGTCGTTAAACATTCAGTACTTC.

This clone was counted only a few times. This CDR3 reads CASSPRPGQEYQETQYF. CDR3 in DNA: TGTGCCAGCAGCCCTCGACCGGGACAGGAATATCAAGAGACCCAGTACTTC. The chain combines TRBV9 with TRBJ2-5; 8 nucleotides line up with TRBD1. CDR3 length: 17 residues. The V gene end was trimmed by 4 bases and the J gene end by 2 bases; junction bases not matched to a gene: 13. Germline V CDR1 and CDR2: SGDLS, YYNGEE. The full variable domain, rest sourced from reference TRBV9 and TRBJ2-5, is DSGVTQTPKHLITATGQRVTLRCSPRSGDLSVYWYQQSLDQGLQFLIQYYNGEERAKGNILERFSAQQFPDLHSELNLSSLELGDSALYFCASSPRPGQEYQETQYFGPGTRLLVL.

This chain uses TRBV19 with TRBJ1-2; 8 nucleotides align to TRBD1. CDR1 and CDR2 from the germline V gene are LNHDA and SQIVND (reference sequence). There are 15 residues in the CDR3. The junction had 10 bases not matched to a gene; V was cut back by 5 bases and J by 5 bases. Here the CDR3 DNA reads TGTGCCAGTAGTTTAAGACAGGGGTCGGGGTATGGCTACACCTTC. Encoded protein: CASSLRQGSGYGYTF. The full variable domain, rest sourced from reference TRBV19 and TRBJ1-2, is DGGITQSPKYLFRKEGQNVTLSCEQNLNHDAMYWYRQDPGQGLRLIYYSQIVNDFQKGDIAEGYSVSREKKESFPLTVTSAQKNPTAFYLCASSLRQGSGYGYTFGSGTRLTVV.

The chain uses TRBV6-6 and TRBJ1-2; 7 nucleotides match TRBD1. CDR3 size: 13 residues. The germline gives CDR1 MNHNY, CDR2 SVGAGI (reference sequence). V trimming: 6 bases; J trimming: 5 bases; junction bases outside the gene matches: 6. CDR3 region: CASSSTGNYGYTF. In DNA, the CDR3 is TGTGCCAGCAGCTCGACAGGGAATTATGGCTACACCTTC.

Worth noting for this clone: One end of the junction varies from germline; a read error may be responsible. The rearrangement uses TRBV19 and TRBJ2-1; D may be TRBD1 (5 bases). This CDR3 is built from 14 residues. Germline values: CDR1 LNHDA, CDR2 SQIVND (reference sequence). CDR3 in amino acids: CTSSPFDSYNEQFF. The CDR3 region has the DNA TGTACCAGTAGTCCTTTCGACAGCTACAATGAGCAGTTCTTC.

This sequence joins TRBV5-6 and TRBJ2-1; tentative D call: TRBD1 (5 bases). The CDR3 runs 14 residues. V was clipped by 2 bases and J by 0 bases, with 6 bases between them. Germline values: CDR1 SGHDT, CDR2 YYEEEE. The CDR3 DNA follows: TGTGCCAGCAGCTTAGGGGACTCCTACAATGAGCAGTTCTTC. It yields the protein CASSLGDSYNEQFF.

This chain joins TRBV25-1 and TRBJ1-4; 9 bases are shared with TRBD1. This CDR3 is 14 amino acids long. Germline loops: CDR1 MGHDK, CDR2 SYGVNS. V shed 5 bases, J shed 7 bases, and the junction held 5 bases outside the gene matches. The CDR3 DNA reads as TGTGCCAGCAGTCTCGGACAGGGGAGTGAAAAACTGTTTTTT. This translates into CASSLGQGSEKLFF.

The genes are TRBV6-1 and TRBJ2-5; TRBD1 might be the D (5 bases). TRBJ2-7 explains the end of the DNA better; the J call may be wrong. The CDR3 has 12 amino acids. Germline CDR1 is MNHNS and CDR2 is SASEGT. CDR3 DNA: TGTGCCAGCGCAGGGCACCCTTACGAGCAGTACTTC. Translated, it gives CASAGHPYEQYF.

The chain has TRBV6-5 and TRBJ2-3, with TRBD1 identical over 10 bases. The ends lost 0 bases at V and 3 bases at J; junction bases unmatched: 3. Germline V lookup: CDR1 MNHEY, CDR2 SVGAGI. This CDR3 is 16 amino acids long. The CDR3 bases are TGTGCCAGCAGTTACTCGTGGACAGGGGGTACAGATACGCAGTATTTT. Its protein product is CASSYSWTGGTDTQYF.

The CDR3 loop reads CATSRDGRERGEQFF. DNA of the CDR3: TGTGCCACCAGCAGAGATGGGCGGGAGCGGGGTGAGCAGTTCTTC. The chain uses TRBV15 and TRBJ2-1; TRBD2 aligns across 7 bases. Losses at the gene ends were 0 bases for V and 9 bases for J; bases not matched to a gene: 8. Germline loops: CDR1 LNHNV, CDR2 YYDKDF (reference sequence). This CDR3 spans 15 amino acids.

The CDR3 here is CASSLELAVTYEQYF. The CDR3 coding sequence is TGTGCCAGCAGCTTAGAACTAGCGGTAACCTACGAGCAGTACTTC. The rearrangement links TRBV7-9 to TRBJ2-7, with 8 bases matching TRBD2. CDR3 length: 15 amino acids. CDR1 and CDR2 (germline): SEHNR, FQNEAQ (reference sequence). V trimming: 1 base; J trimming: 2 bases; junction bases outside the gene matches: 4. Combining the CDR3 with reference TRBV7-9 and TRBJ2-7 gives the whole variable domain DTGVSQNPRHKITKRGQNVTFRCDPISEHNRLYWYRQTLGQGPEFLTYFQNEAQLEKSRLLSDRFSAERPKGSFSTLEIQRTEQGDSAMYLCASSLELAVTYEQYFGPGTRLTVT.

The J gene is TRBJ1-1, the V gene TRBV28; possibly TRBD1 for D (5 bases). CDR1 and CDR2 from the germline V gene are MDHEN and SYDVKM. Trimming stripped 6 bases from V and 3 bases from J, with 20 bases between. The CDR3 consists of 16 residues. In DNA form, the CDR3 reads TGTGCCAGCAGCCCTCCTCCCAGGGAGGATGACACTGAAGCTTTCTTT. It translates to CASSPPPREDDTEAFF.

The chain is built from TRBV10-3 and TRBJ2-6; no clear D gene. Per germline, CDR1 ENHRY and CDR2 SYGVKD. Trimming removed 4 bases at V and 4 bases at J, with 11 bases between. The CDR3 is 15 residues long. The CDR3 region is CAISGPTLGANVLTF. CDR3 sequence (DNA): TGTGCCATCAGTGGCCCGACTCTGGGGGCCAACGTCCTGACTTTC.

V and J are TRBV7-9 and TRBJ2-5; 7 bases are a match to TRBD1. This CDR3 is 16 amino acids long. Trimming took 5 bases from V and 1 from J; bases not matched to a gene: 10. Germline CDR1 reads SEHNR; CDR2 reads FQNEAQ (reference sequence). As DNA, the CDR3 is TGTGCCAGCAGCAGAGGGGACAGCCACCTCCAAGAGACCCAGTACTTC. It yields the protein CASSRGDSHLQETQYF.

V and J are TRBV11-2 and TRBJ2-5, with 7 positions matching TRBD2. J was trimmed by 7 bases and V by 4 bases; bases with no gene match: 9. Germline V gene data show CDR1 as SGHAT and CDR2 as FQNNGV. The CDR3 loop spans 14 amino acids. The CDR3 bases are TGTGCCAGCAGCTCGGGACTACCCCAAAGGACCCAGTACTTC. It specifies CASSSGLPQRTQYF.

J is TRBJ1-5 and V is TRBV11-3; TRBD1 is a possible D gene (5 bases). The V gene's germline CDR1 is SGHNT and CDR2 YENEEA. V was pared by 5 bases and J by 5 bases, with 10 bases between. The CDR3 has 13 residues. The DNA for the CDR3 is TGTGCCAGCAGCCGGGGGAAAGATCAGCCCCAGCATTTT. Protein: CASSRGKDQPQHF.

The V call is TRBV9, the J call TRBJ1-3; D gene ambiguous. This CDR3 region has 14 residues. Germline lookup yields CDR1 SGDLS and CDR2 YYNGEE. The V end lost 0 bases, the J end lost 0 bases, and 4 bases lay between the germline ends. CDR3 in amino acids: CASSVAGSGNTIYF. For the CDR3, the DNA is TGTGCCAGCAGCGTAGCCGGCTCTGGAAACACCATATATTTT.

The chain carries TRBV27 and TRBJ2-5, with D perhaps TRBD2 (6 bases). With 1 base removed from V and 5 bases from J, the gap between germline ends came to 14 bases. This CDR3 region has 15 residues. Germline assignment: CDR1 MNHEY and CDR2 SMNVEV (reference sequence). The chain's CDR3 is CASSLWAGSLETQYF. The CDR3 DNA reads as TGTGCCAGCAGTTTATGGGCGGGGAGTCTGGAGACCCAGTACTTC.

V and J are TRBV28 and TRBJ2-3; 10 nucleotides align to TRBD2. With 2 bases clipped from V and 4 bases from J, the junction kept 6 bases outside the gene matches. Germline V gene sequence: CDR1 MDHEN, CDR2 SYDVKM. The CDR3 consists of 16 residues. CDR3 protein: CASSLVLAGSADTQYF. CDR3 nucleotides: TGTGCCAGCAGTTTAGTACTAGCGGGGAGCGCAGATACGCAGTATTTT.

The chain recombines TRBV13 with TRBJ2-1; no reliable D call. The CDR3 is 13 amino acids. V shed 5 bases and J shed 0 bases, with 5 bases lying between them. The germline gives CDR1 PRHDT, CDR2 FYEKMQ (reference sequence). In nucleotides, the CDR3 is TGTGCCAGCAGCATCCGCTCCTACAATGAGCAGTTCTTC. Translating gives CASSIRSYNEQFF.